These T cell receptor beta chains were read from a single sample in a study of post-analysis software for immune sequencing data. Via MiXCR, TCRdb re-called the PCR reads, giving one row per CDR3 protein. The data show about 200,000 distinct CDR3 sequences, approximately 30% seen once. Source material: blood. These receptors were collected from a girl aged 2-17 years with multiple sclerosis. The CDR3 runs from the conserved cysteine through the conserved F or W. A D gene is named only where the DNA matches it firmly. Clone sizes are given selectively: once, few, many, or a class where the clone is expanded.

cdr3_nt cdr3_aa d_call clone_size v_call cdr3_length j_call
TGTGCCAGCAGCAAGGGCGGACTAGCGGGAGGCGAGCAGTACTTC CASSKGGLAGGEQYF NA NA TRBV21-1 15 TRBJ2-7
TGTGCCAGTACCCCGGGGGCTCTCTACAATGAGCAGTTCTTC CASTPGALYNEQFF NA few TRBV12-3/TRBV12-4 14 TRBJ2-1
TGTGCCAGCAGCTCAGGGGCTGGCTACACCTTC CASSSGAGYTF NA many TRBV7-9 11 TRBJ1-2
TGCAGCGGACTAACAGGGGACTATGGCTACACCTTC CSGLTGDYGYTF TRBD1 many TRBV29-1 12 TRBJ1-2
TGCGCCAGCAGACAACCCGCTTATAGCAATCAGCCCCAGCATTTT CASRQPAYSNQPQHF NA NA TRBV4-1 15 TRBJ1-5
TGTGCCAGCAGCCACTTCCGAAAAGGGGCCTACAATGAGCAGTACTTC CASSHFRKGAYNEQYF NA NA TRBV3-1 16 TRBJ2-7
TGCGCCAGCAGCTTAGGTGTCGCTAGCGGGTATTACAATGAGCAGTTCTTC CASSLGVASGYYNEQFF TRBD2 many TRBV5-1 17 TRBJ2-1
TGTGCCAGCAGCCTATGGGGTGGCGAGCAGTACTTC CASSLWGGEQYF NA many TRBV6-5 12 TRBJ2-7
TGCGCCAGCGGCGGACAGCCCCAAGAGACCCAGTACTTC CASGGQPQETQYF NA NA TRBV5-1 13 TRBJ2-5
TGTGCCAGCGCCATAGTGGGGGGACGCGAAAAACTGTTTTTT CASAIVGGREKLFF NA few TRBV7-9 14 TRBJ1-4
TGTGCCAGCAGCCCGGCTAGCGGGGGCTACAATGAGCAGTTCTTC CASSPASGGYNEQFF TRBD2 many TRBV7-3 15 TRBJ2-1
TGTGTCAGCAGTCCCTCCTACGAGCAGTACTTC CVSSPSYEQYF NA NA TRBV12-3/TRBV12-4 11 TRBJ2-7
TGTGCCAGTAGAGGACAGGTGGACTCACCCCTCCACTTT CASRGQVDSPLHF TRBD1 NA TRBV19 13 TRBJ1-6
TGTGCCTGGTGTTGGACTAGCGGGAGTGGTGAGCAGTTCTTC CAWCWTSGSGEQFF TRBD2 NA TRBV30 14 TRBJ2-1
TGCAGCGCACAGGATACCTACGAGCAGTACTTC CSAQDTYEQYF NA NA TRBV29-1 11 TRBJ2-7
TGTGCCAGCTTGGACCCCTACAATGAGCAGTTCTTC CASLDPYNEQFF NA NA TRBV28 12 TRBJ2-1
TGCAGCGTTGGGGGGGGACAGTTGAGCTATGGCTACACCTTC CSVGGGQLSYGYTF TRBD1 many TRBV29-1 14 TRBJ1-2
TGTGCCAGCAGTTTGAGGGCAAGCTCCTACGAGCAGTACTTC CASSLRASSYEQYF NA many TRBV12-3/TRBV12-4 14 TRBJ2-7
TGCAGTGCTAAGGGACAGGGGGAAGGCTTAGGCTATGGCTACACCTTC CSAKGQGEGLGYGYTF TRBD1 NA TRBV20-1 16 TRBJ1-2
TGTGCCAGCAGCTTAGTGGCGGGGTCAACCACTGAAGCTTTCTTT CASSLVAGSTTEAFF NA few TRBV7-2 15 TRBJ1-1
TGTGCCAGCAGATCCGGACGAGTTGAGGCCCAGTACTTC CASRSGRVEAQYF NA many TRBV7-2 13 TRBJ2-5
TGTGCCAGCAGCTCCTGGGTGGGGGGACAGCCCCAGCATTTT CASSSWVGGQPQHF NA few TRBV6-2/TRBV6-3 14 TRBJ1-5
TGTGCCATCAGTACAGGGGAGACTGAAGCTTTCTTT CAISTGETEAFF TRBD1 few TRBV10-3 12 TRBJ1-1
TGTGCCAGCAGCCAATTATCGGCAAGCCCCTACGAGCAGTACTTC CASSQLSASPYEQYF NA NA TRBV14 15 TRBJ2-7
TGTGCCAGCAGTTACTCGACAGGGTCGGTGGACACTGAAGCTTTCTTT CASSYSTGSVDTEAFF TRBD1 few TRBV6-2/TRBV6-3 16 TRBJ1-1
TGTGCCAGCAGCCCAAGGGGAGTCGACACTGAAGCTTTCTTT CASSPRGVDTEAFF NA NA TRBV7-9 14 TRBJ1-1
TGTGCCAGCAGCAGATGGACAGGGGGCTACGAGCAGTACTTC CASSRWTGGYEQYF TRBD1 few TRBV7-6 14 TRBJ2-7
TGTGCCAGCAGCCGCGGCGGCGGGATTATCAATGAGCAGTTCTTC CASSRGGGIINEQFF NA many TRBV7-9 15 TRBJ2-1
TGTGCCAGCAGCCTCTCGGGGCACAATCAGCCCCAGCATTTT CASSLSGHNQPQHF NA NA TRBV6-2/TRBV6-3 14 TRBJ1-5
TGTGCCAGCACGACAGGGGCCTCCAATGAGCAGTTCTTC CASTTGASNEQFF TRBD1 once TRBV28 13 TRBJ2-1
TGCGCCAGCAGCTCCTCCGCGGGAAGCTACGAGCAGTACTTC CASSSSAGSYEQYF NA many TRBV5-1 14 TRBJ2-7
TGTGCCATCAGCGACCCACGGAGCTCCTACAATGAGCAGTTCTTC CAISDPRSSYNEQFF NA NA TRBV10-3 15 TRBJ2-1
TGTGCCAGCAGCCTCGGGTTTACCTACGAGCAGTACTTC CASSLGFTYEQYF NA many TRBV5-6 13 TRBJ2-7
TGTGCCAGCTCACCCAAGACAGGGTGGGGCGAGCAGTACTTC CASSPKTGWGEQYF TRBD1 many TRBV18 14 TRBJ2-7
TGCAGCGTTGAGATGGGAGGGCCGGGCACAGATACGCAGTATTTT CSVEMGGPGTDTQYF TRBD2 NA TRBV29-1 15 TRBJ2-3